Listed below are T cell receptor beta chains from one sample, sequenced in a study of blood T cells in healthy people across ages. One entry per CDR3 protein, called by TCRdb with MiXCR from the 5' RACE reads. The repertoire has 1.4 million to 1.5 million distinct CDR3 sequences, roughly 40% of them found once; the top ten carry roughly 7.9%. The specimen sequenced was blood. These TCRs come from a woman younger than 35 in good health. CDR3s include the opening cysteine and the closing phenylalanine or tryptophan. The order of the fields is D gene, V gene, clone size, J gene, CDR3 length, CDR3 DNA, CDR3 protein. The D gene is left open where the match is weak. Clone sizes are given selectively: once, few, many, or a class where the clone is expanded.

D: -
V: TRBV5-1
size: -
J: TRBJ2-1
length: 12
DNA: TGCGCCAGCAGCTTGGAGGGGGAGGAGCAGTTCTTC
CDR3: CASSLEGEEQFF

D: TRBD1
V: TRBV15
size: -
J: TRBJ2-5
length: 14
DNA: TGTGCCTCTTCCTCGGGACAGGGTTTAGAGACCCAGTACTTC
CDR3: CASSSGQGLETQYF

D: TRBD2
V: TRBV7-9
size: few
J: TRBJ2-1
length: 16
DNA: TGTGCCAGCAGTACGGGGGGGCTAGCCCCCCACAATGAGCAGTTCTTC
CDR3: CASSTGGLAPHNEQFF

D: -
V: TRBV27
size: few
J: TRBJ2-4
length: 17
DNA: TGTGCCAGCAGTACGAACTTACGGGGGGCGGCCAAAAACATTCAGTACTTC
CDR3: CASSTNLRGAAKNIQYF

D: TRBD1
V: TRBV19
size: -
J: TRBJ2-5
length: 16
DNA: TGTGCCAGTAGTACTCCCGGGACAGGGGTTCCGGAGACCCAGTACTTC
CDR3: CASSTPGTGVPETQYF

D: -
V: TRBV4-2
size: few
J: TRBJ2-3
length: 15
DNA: TGTGCCAGCAGCCAAGATCAGACTAGCACAGATACGCAGTATTTT
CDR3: CASSQDQTSTDTQYF

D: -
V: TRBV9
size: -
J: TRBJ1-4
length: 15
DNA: TGTGCCAGCAGCGCTGGGACCGGGACTCTCGAAAAACTGTTTTTT
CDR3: CASSAGTGTLEKLFF

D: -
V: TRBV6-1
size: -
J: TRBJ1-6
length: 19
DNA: TGTGCCAGCAGCTTCGAAATGATCCCGGGGGGCTCCTATAATTCACCCCTCCACTTT
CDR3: CASSFEMIPGGSYNSPLHF

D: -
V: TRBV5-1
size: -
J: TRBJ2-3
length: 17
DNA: TGCGCCAGCAGCACCGGACAGACTTTGACTAGCACAGATACGCAGTATTTT
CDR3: CASSTGQTLTSTDTQYF

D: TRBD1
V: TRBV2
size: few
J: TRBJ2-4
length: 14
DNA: TGTGCCACCACCTGGGTTTGGACAGGGGAAGAGCAGTACTTC
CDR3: CATTWVWTGEEQYF

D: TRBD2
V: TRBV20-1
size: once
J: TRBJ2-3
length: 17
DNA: TGCAGTGCTAGGGGACTAGCGGACGTTCCTAACACAGATACGCAGTATTTT
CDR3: CSARGLADVPNTDTQYF

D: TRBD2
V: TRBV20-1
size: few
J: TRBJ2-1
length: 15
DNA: TGCAGTGCTAGAGATGGGCGGGGGGGCTTTCCTGAGCAGTTCTTC
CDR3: CSARDGRGGFPEQFF

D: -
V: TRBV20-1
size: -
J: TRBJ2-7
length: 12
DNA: TGCAGTACTAGGAGCAGTGTATACGAGCAGTACTTC
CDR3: CSTRSSVYEQYF

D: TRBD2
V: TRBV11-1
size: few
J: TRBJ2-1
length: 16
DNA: TGTGCCAGCAGCGCCCGGACTAGCGGGGGACAGAATGAGCAGTTCTTC
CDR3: CASSARTSGGQNEQFF

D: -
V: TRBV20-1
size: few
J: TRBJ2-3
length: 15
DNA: TGCAGTGCTAGAGCCGCGACTGGAGGTGGAGATACGCAGTATTTT
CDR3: CSARAATGGGDTQYF

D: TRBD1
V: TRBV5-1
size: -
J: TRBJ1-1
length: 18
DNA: TGCGCCAGCAGCTCCCAGGTGGGACAGGGGGCGTTGGGCACTGAAGCTTTCTTT
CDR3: CASSSQVGQGALGTEAFF

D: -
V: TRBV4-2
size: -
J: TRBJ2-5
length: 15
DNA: TGTGCCAGCAGCCAAGATATCGGGATGCAAGAGACCCAGTACTTC
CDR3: CASSQDIGMQETQYF

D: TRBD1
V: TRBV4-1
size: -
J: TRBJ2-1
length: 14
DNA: TGCGCCAGCAGCCAGTACCCAGGGGGCAATGAGCAGTTCTTC
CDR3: CASSQYPGGNEQFF

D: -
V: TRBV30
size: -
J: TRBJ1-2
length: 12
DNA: TGTGCCGGGGAGGGTACAGGCTATGGCTACACCTTC
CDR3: CAGEGTGYGYTF

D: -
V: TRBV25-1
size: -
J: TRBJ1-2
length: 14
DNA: TGTGCCAGCAGTGAATATACGGGTATGGATGGCTACACCTTC
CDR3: CASSEYTGMDGYTF

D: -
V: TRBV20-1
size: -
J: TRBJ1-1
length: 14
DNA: TGCAGCTCGTCGGGGGCAACTATGAACACTGAAGCTTTCTTT
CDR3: CSSSGATMNTEAFF

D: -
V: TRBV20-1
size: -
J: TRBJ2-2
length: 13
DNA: TGCAGTGCTAGGGCAGGGACCACCGGGGAGCTGTTTTTT
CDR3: CSARAGTTGELFF

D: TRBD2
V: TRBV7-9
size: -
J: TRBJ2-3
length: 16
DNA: TGTGCCAGCAGCTTAGTGACTAGCGGGAGCTCAGATACGCAGTATTTT
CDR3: CASSLVTSGSSDTQYF

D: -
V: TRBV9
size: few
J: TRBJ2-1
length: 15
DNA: TGTGCCAGCAGCGTAAGGGACTGGGCCTTTAATGAGCAGTTCTTC
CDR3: CASSVRDWAFNEQFF

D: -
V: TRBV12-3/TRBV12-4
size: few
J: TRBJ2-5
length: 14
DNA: TGTGCCAGCAGTTTTGGAGTGATCCAGGAGACCCAGTACTTC
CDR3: CASSFGVIQETQYF

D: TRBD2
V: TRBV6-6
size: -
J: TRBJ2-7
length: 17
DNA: TGTGCCAGCAGCTACGGGACTAGCGGGGATTCCTACAATGAGCAGTACTTC
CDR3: CASSYGTSGDSYNEQYF

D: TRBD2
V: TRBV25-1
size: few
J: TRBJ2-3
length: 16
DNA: TGTGCCAGCAGTCAAGGTGGCGGGGGGGCAGGAGATACGCAGTATTTT
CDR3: CASSQGGGGAGDTQYF

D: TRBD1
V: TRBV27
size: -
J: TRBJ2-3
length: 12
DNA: TGTGCCAGCAGTTCTCAGGGGGCTACGCAGTATTTT
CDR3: CASSSQGATQYF

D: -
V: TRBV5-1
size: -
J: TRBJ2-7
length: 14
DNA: TGCGCCAGCAGCTCGGGCGAAAATCAGGGTGAGCAGTACTTC
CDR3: CASSSGENQGEQYF

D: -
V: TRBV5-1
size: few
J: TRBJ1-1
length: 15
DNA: TGCGCCAGCAGCTCCTCGTTGGGGGGTGTGGCTGAAGCTTTCTTT
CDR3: CASSSSLGGVAEAFF

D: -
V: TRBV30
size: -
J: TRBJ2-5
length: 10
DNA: TGTGCCTGGGGGGACTCACGGCAGTACTTC
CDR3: CAWGDSRQYF

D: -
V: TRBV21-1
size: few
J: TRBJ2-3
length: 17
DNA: TGTGCCAGCAGCAAAGTAGGGACAGGGCCCATATCAGATACGCAGTATTTT
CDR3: CASSKVGTGPISDTQYF

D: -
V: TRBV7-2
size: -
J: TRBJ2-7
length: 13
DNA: TGTGCCAGCAGCCAACAATCACTCTACGAGCAGTACTTC
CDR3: CASSQQSLYEQYF

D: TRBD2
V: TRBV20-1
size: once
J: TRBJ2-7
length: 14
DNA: TGCAGTGCTAGAACCGGGAGGGGACCCTACGAGCAGTACTTC
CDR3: CSARTGRGPYEQYF

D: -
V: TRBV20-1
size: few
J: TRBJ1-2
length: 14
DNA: TGCAGTGCTAGAGATCCTGGATCACCCTATGGCTACACCTTC
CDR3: CSARDPGSPYGYTF

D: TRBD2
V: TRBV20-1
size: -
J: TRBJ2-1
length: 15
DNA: TGCAGTGCTAGAGAGCCCCTAGCGGGTAGGGATGAGCAGTTCTTC
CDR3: CSAREPLAGRDEQFF

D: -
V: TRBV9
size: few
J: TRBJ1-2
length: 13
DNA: TGTGCCAGCAGCGTAAGGGCAGGGGACGGCTACACCTTC
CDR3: CASSVRAGDGYTF

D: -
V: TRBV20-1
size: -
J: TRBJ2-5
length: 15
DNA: TGCGGTGCTAGACAGTATAGGACCTCGAAAGAGACCCAGTACTTC
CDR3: CGARQYRTSKETQYF

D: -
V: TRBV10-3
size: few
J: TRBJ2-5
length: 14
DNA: TGTGCCATCAGTGAGTCCCCGGGCCAAGAGACCCAGTACTTC
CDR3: CAISESPGQETQYF

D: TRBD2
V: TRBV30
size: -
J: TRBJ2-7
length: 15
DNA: TGTGCCTGGAGTGTGAAACTAGCGGGAGGTTACGAGCAGTACTTC
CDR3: CAWSVKLAGGYEQYF

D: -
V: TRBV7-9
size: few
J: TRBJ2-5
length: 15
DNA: TGTGCCAGCAGCTCTAACTCCGGGGAAAAAGAGACCCAGTACTTC
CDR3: CASSSNSGEKETQYF

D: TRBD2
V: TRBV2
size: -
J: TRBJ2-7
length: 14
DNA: TGTGCCGGCAGTGAAAATGCGGGGGGGCTCGAGCAGTACTTC
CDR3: CAGSENAGGLEQYF

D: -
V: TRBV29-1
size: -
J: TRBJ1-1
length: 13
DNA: TGCAGCGGGAACAGGGAGCTCGACACTGAAGCTTTCTTT
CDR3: CSGNRELDTEAFF

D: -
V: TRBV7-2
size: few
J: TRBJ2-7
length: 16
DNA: TGTGCCAGCAGCGGGATGTCGGGGCCGCGTTCCTACGAGCAGTACTTC
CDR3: CASSGMSGPRSYEQYF

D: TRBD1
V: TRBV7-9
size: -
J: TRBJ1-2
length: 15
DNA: TGTGCCAGCAGCTTAGGGACAGGGGACGAAGATGGCTACACCTTC
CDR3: CASSLGTGDEDGYTF

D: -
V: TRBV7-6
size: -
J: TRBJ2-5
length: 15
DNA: TGTGCCAGCAGCTTAGCTTCTACGTGGGCCGAGACCCAGTACTTC
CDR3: CASSLASTWAETQYF

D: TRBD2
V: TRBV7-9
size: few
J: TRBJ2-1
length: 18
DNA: TGTGCCAGCAGCCCCGTTCGGACTAGCGGGAGGACTTACAATGAGCAGTTCTTC
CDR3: CASSPVRTSGRTYNEQFF

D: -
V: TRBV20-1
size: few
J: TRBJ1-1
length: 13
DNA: TGCAGTGCTAGAGCACATTTGAACACTGAAGCTTTCTTT
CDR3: CSARAHLNTEAFF

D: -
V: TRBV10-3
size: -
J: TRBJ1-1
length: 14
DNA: TGTGCCATCAGTGTCGGACAGCGGGGCACTGAAGCTTTCTTT
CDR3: CAISVGQRGTEAFF

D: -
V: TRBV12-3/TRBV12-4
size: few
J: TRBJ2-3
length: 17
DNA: TGTGCCAGCAGTTTAACTTCGTGGCAGGGAGGCGCAGATACGCAGTATTTT
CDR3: CASSLTSWQGGADTQYF

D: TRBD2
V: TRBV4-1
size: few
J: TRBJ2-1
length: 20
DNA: TGCGCCAGCAGCCCGGGGGGTCGAAATACTAGCGGGCGCCCCTACAATGAGCAGTTCTTC
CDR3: CASSPGGRNTSGRPYNEQFF

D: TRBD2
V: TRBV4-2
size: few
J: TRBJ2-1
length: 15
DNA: TGTGCCAAGAGCGGGAGGATCGCTGAGTGGGATGAGCAGTTCTTC
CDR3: CAKSGRIAEWDEQFF

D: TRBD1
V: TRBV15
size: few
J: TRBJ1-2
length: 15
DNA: TGTGCCACCAGCAGAGTCGGTACAGGGGGCCATGGCTACACCTTC
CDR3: CATSRVGTGGHGYTF

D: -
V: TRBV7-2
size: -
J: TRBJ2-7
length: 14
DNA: TGTGCCAGCAGCTCTGGACTCCTTGGGTACGAGCAGTACTTC
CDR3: CASSSGLLGYEQYF